This TCR beta chain was documented in a study of shared clonotypes between healthy human individuals. Study-wide background: Each donor contributed plates that comprised three CD4 naive, three CD4 memory, two CD8 naive and one CD8 memory. Study outcomes and limitations: Sorted-subset sequencing was shown by rarefaction to be incomplete despite large depth.

This CDR3 has 17 amino acids. V was clipped by 0 bases and J by 9 bases, with 24 bases between them. CDR1 is SQVTM and CDR2 is ANQGSEA in the germline V gene. Terminally differentiated effector memory CD45RA+ cells were excluded by CCR7 positive selection of CD45RO-negative cells. This table comes from immunoSEQ multiplex PCR, and its TCRdb copy is limited to in-frame clones, with some not included. This table has about 2,200,000 clones, approximately 94% appearing once. Concerning this clone itself: Its antigen remains unidentified.

This TCR was sampled from a man between 18 and 29 years old in good health. Some clones in this sample may be carry-over from other donors' samples. The genes are TRBV29-1 and TRBJ2-1; possible D gene TRBD2, 6 bases. Specimen: naive CD8+ T cells from PBMCs. In DNA form, the CDR3 reads TGCAGCGTTGAAGATCAGGGAGATTGGGGGGAGAGGTTTGAGCAGTTCTTC. Its translation is CSVEDQGDWGERFEQFF.